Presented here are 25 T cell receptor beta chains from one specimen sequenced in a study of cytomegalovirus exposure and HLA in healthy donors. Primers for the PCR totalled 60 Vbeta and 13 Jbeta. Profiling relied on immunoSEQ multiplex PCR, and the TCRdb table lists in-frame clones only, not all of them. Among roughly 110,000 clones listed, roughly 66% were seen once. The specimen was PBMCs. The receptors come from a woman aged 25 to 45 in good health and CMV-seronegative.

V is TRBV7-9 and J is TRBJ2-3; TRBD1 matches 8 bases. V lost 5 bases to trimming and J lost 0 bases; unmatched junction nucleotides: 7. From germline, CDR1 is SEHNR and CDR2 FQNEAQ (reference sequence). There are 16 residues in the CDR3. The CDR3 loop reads CASSHRGSASTDTQYF. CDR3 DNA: TGTGCCAGCAGCCACAGGGGGTCAGCTAGCACAGATACGCAGTATTTT.

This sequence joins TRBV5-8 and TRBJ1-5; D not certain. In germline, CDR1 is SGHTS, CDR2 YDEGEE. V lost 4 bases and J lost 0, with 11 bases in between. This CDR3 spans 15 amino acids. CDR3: CASSPRRGSNQPQHF. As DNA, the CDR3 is TGTGCCAGCAGCCCCCGACGGGGTAGCAATCAGCCCCAGCATTTT.

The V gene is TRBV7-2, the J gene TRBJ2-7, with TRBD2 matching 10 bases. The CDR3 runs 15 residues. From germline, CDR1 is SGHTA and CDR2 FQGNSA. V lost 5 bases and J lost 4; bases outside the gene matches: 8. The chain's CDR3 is CASSARTSGLYEQYF. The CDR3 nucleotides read TGTGCCAGCAGCGCCCGGACTAGCGGATTATACGAGCAGTACTTC. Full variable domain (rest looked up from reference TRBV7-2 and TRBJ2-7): GAGVSQSPSNKVTEKGKDVELRCDPISGHTALYWYRQSLGQGLEFLIYFQGNSAPDKSGLPSDRFSAERTGGSVSTLTIQRTQQEDSAVYLCASSARTSGLYEQYFGPGTRLTVT.

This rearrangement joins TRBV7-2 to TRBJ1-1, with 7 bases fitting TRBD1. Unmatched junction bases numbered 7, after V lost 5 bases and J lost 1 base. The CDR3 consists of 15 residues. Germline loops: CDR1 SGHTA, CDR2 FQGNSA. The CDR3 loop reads CASSKDRVGNTEAFF. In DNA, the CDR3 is TGTGCCAGCAGCAAAGACAGGGTGGGGAACACTGAAGCTTTCTTT.

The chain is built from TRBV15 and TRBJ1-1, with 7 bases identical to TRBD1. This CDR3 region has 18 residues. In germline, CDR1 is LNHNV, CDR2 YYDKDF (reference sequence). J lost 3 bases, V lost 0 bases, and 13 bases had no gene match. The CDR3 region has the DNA TGTGCCACCAGCAGAGATTACCGACCGGGACAGCTATACACTGAAGCTTTCTTT. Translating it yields CATSRDYRPGQLYTEAFF.

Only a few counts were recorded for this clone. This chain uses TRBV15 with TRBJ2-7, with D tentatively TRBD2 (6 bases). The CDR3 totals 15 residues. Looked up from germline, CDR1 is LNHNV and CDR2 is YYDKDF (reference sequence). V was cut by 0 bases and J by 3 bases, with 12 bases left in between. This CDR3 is CATSRDPGGNYEQYF. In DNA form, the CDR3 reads TGTGCCACCAGCAGAGATCCCGGGGGTAACTACGAGCAGTACTTC.

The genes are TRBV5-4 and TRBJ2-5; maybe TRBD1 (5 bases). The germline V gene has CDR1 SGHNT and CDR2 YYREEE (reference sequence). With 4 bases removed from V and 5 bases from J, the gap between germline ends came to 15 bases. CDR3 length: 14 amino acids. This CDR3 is CASSPRQGYETQYF. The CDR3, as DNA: TGTGCCAGCAGCCCAAGGCAGGGATATGAGACCCAGTACTTC.

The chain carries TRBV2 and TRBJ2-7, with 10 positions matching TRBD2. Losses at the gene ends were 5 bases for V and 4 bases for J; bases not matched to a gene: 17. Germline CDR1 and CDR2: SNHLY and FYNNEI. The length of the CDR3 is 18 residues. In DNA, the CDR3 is TGTGCCAGCAGTCAGGGGATAGCGGGAGGAGGCTCGTATTACGAGCAGTACTTC. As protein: CASSQGIAGGGSYYEQYF.

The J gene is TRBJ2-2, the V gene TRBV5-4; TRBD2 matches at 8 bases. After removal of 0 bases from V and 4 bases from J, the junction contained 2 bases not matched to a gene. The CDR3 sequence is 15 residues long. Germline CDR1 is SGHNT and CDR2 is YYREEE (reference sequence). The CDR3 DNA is TGTGCCAGCAGCTTGGAACTAGCGGTCACCGGGGAGCTGTTTTTT. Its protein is CASSLELAVTGELFF.

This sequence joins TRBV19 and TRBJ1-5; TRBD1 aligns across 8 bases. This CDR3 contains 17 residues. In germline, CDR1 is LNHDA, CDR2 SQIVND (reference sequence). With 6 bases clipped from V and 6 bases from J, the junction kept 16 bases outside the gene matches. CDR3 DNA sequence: TGTGCCAGTAGAACCGCCCTAGGACAGGGAAAGCGTCAGCCCCAGCATTTT. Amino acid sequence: CASRTALGQGKRQPQHF.

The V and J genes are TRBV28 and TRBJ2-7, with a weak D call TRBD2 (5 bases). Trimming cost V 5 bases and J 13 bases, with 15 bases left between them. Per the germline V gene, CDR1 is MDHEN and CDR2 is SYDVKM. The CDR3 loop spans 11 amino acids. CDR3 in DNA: TGTGCCAGCAGTCACGGACTGGGGTATTACTTC. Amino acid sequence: CASSHGLGYYF.

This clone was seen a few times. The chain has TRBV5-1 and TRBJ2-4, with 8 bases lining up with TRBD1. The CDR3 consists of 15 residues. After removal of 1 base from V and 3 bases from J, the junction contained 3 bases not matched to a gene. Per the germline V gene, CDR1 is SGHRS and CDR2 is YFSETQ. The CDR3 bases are TGCGCCAGCAGCTTGTTGGGGACAGGCAAAAACATTCAGTACTTC. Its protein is CASSLLGTGKNIQYF.

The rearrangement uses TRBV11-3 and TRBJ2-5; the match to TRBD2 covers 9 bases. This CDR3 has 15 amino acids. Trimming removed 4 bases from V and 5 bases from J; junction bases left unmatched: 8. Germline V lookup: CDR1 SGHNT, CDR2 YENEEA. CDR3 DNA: TGTGCCAGCAGCTCAGGGACTAGCCAGAGGGAGACCCAGTACTTC. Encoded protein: CASSSGTSQRETQYF.

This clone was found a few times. This chain's CDR3 is CASSPFRGTGTGYTF. The CDR3 DNA reads TGTGCCAGCAGCCCCTTCCGTGGGACAGGGACTGGCTACACCTTC. This sequence joins TRBV7-2 and TRBJ1-2; 9 bases align to TRBD1. Per germline, CDR1 SGHTA and CDR2 FQGNSA. CDR3 length: 15 amino acids. Trimming cost V 5 bases and J 7 bases; bases outside gene matches: 11.

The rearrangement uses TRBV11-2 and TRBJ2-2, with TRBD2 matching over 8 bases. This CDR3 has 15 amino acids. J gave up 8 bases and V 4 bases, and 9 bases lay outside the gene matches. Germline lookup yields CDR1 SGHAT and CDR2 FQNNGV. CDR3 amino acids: CASSSSRLATGELFF. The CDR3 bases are TGTGCCAGCAGCTCAAGCCGACTAGCGACGGGGGAGCTGTTTTTT.

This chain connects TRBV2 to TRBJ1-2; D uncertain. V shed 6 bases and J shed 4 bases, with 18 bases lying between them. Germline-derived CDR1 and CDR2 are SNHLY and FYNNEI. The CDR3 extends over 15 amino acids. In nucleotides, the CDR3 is TGTGCCAGCAGGAGGGCGGCAGACTCGGCCTATGGCTACACCTTC. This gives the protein CASRRAADSAYGYTF.

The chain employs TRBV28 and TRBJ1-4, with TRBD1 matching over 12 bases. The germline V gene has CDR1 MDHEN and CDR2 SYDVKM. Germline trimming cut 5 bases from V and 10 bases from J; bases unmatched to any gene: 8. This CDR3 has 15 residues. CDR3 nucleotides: TGTGCCAGCAGTCCTTCCGGGACAGGGGGCGTAAAACTGTTTTTT. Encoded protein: CASSPSGTGGVKLFF.

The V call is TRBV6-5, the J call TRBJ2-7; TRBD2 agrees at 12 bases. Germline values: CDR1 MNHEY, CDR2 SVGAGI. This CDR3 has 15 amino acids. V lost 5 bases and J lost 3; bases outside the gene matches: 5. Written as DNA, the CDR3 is TGTGCCAGCAGTCAACTAGCGGGAGGTTTCTACGAGCAGTACTTC. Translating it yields CASSQLAGGFYEQYF.

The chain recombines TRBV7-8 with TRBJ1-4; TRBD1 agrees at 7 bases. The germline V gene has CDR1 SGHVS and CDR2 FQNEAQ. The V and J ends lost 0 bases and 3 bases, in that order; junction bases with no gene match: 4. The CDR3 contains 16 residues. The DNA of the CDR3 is TGTGCCAGCAGCTTAGCCCAGGGGGTAGCTAATGAAAAACTGTTTTTT. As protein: CASSLAQGVANEKLFF.

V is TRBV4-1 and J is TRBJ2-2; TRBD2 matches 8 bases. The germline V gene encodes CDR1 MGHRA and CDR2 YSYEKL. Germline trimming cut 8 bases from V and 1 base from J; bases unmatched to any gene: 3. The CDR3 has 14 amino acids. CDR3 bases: TGCGCCAGCTCTCTAGCGGGGAACACCGGGGAGCTGTTTTTT. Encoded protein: CASSLAGNTGELFF.

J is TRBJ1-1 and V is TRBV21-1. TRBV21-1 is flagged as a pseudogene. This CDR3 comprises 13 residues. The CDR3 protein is CASSKYGDCEAFF. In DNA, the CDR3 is TGTGCCAGCAGCAAATACGGGGATTGTGAAGCTTTCTTT.

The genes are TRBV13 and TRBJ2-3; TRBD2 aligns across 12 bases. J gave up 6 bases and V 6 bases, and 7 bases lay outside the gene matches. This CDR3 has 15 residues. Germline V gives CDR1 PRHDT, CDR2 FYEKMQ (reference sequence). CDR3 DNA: TGTGCCAGCAGATTACTGACTAGCGGGAGTGATACGCAGTATTTT. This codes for CASRLLTSGSDTQYF.

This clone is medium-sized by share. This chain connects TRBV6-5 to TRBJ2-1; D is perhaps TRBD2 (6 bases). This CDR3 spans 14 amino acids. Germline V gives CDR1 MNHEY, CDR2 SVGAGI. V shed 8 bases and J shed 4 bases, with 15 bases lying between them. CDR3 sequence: CASGGAGPYNEQFF. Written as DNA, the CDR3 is TGTGCCAGCGGGGGAGCGGGTCCGTACAATGAGCAGTTCTTC.

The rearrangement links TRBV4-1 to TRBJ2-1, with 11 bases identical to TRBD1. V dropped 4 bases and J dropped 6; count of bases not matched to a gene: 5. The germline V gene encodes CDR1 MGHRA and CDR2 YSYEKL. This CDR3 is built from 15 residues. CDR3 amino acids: CASSPRDRGVNEQFF. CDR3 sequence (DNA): TGCGCCAGCAGCCCCCGGGACAGGGGGGTCAATGAGCAGTTCTTC.

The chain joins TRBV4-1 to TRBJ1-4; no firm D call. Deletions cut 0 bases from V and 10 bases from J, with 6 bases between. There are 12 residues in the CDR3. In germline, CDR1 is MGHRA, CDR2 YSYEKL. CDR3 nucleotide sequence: TGCGCCAGCAGCCAAGACGTCGGAAAACTGTTTTTT. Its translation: CASSQDVGKLFF.